Each of the 2 T cell receptor beta chains below was sequenced from the same sample in a study of human T cells and chemical hapten exposure (dated by TCRdb to the early 2020s). Unfractionated whole blood was collected in Tempus Blood RNA tubes, and total RNA was extracted from that blood. The library was obtained by 5' RACE. Sequencing relied on an Illumina MiSeq. TCRdb ran its own pipeline on the public reads, namely fastp trimming at Q25 and MiXCR clone calling, and kept in-frame beta chains. For every CDR3 protein sequence, its rows merge into one entry that carries the most common genes and DNA. The sample table records about 81,000 distinct CDR3 sequences; 7% to 8% of these occur just once. About 2.1% of the sample goes to the ten largest clones. These receptors originate from a male donor in good health.

This clonotype was seen a few times. The rearrangement links TRBV10-3 to TRBJ2-5, with TRBD1 matching over 7 bases. Trimming cost V 6 bases and J 5 bases; bases outside gene matches: 9. The CDR3 is 14 amino acids. Germline V gene lookup returns CDR1 ENHRY and CDR2 SYGVKD. DNA for the CDR3: TGTGCCATCAGGGGGACAGCCGAGGGGGAGACCCAGTACTTC. It codes for CAIRGTAEGETQYF.

A few counts support this clonotype. CDR3 nucleotide sequence: TGTGCCAGCACCCAGGAGGGTGGCAGCATTCAGTACTTC. Translated: CASTQEGGSIQYF. V usage is TRBV3-1 and J usage is TRBJ2-4, with D perhaps matching TRBD2 (6 bases). Looked up from germline, CDR1 is LGHDT and CDR2 is YNNKEL (reference sequence). V lost 7 bases and J lost 9, with 16 bases in between. This CDR3 is built from 13 residues.